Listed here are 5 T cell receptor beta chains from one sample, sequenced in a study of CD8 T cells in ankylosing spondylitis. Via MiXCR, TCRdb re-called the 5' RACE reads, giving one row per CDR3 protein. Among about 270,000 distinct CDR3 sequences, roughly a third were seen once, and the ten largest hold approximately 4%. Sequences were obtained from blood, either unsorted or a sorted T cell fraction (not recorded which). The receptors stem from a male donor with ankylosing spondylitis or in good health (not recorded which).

The CDR3 DNA is TGTGCCAGCGGCTCCGGGACGCGGGTGCAACTGTTTTTT. Translating it yields CASGSGTRVQLFF. This chain joins TRBV6-6 and TRBJ1-4, with D possibly being TRBD1 (5 bases). Germline CDR1 and CDR2: MNHNY and SVGAGI (reference sequence). This CDR3 contains 13 residues. Trimming took off 8 bases at V and 12 bases at J, with 19 bases between the two ends.

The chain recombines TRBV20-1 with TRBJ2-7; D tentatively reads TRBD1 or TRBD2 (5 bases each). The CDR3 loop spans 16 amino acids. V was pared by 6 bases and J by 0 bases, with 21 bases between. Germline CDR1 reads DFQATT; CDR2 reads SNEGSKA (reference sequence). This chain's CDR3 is CSATRGALRSSYEQYF. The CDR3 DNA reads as TGCAGTGCCACCCGAGGGGCCCTCCGTAGCTCCTACGAGCAGTACTTC.

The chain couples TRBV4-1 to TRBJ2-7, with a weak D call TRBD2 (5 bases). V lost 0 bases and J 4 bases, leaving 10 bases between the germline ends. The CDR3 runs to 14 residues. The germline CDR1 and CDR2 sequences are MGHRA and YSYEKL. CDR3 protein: CASSQDLRGYEQYF. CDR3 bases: TGCGCCAGCAGCCAAGATCTTAGAGGGTACGAGCAGTACTTC.

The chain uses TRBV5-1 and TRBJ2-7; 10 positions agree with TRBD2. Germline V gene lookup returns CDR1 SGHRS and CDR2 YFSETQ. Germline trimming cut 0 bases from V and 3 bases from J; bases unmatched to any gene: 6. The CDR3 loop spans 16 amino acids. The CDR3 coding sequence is TGCGCCAGCAGCTTGGGGCTAGCGGGGGATTTCTACGAGCAGTACTTC. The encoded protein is CASSLGLAGDFYEQYF.

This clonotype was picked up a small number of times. CDR3 residues: CSVGDRADTQPQHF. The CDR3 bases are TGCAGCGTGGGGGACAGGGCCGACACTCAGCCCCAGCATTTT. The gene calls are TRBV29-1 and TRBJ1-5; 9 bases fit TRBD1. Germline CDR1 and CDR2: SQVTM and ANQGSEA. V lost 6 bases to trimming and J lost 6 bases; unmatched junction nucleotides: 9. CDR3 length equals 14 residues.